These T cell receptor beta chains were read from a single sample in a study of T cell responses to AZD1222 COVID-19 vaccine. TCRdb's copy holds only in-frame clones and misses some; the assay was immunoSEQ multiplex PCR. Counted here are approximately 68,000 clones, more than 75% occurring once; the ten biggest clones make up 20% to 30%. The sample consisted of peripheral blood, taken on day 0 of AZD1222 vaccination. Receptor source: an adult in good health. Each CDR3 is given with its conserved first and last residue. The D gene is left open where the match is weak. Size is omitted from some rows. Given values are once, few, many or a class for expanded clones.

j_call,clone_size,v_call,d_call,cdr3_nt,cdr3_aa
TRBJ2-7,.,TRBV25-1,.,TGTGCCAGCAGTGAAATGAGGGGGGCGACCTACGAGCAGTACTTC,CASSEMRGATYEQYF
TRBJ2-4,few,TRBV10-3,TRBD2,TGTGCCATCAGTGGCGAGCTAGCGGGGGGACTAGCCAAAAACATTCAGTACTTC,CAISGELAGGLAKNIQYF
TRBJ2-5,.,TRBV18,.,TGTGCCAGCTCACCACCGGGAGACGGAGGACAGACCCAGTACTTC,CASSPPGDGGQTQYF
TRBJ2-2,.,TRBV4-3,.,TGCGCCAGCAGCCCGGGCCGGGTTTTGGGGGAGCTGTTTTTT,CASSPGRVLGELFF
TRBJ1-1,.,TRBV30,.,TGTGCCTGGGGAGGGGGGCGCACTGAAGCTTTCTTT,CAWGGGRTEAFF
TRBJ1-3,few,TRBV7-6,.,TGTGCCAGCAGCTTAGCGCACGGGGCGGGAAACACCATATATTTT,CASSLAHGAGNTIYF
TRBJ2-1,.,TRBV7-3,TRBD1,TGTGCCAGCAGCGTCGACAGGGACAATGAGCAGTTCTTC,CASSVDRDNEQFF
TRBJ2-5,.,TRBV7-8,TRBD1,TGTGCCAGCAGTCTAGGGACAGCCCAAGAGACCCAGTACTTC,CASSLGTAQETQYF
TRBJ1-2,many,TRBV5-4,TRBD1,TGTGCCAGCGCACGGACAGGTATTGATGGCTACACCTTC,CASARTGIDGYTF
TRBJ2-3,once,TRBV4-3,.,TGCGCCAGCAGCCAAGACCTAGGGGGCACAGATACGCAGTATTTT,CASSQDLGGTDTQYF
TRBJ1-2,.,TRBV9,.,TGTGCCAGCAGCCCGCAGGCCTCTGACTATGGCTACACCTTC,CASSPQASDYGYTF
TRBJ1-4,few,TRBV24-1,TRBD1,TGTGCCACCAGCGACTCAGGGGGGGAAAAACTGTTTTTT,CATSDSGGEKLFF
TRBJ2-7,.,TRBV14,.,TGTGCCAGCAGCCAAGACCTCCCCACCGGGTACTACGAGCAGTACTTC,CASSQDLPTGYYEQYF
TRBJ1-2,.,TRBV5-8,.,TGTGCCAGCAGCTTGTCTTACGCGGAAGGCTACACCTTC,CASSLSYAEGYTF
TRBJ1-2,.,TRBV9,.,TGTGCCAGCAGCGTAGGGACGGACTATGGCTACACCTTC,CASSVGTDYGYTF
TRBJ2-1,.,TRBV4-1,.,TGCGCCAGCAGCCAAGATCCCGGGCGCACCTACAATGAGCAGTTCTTC,CASSQDPGRTYNEQFF
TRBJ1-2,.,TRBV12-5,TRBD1,TGTGCTAGTGGCAACCCAGGGGGCGCAGACTATGGCTACACCTTC,CASGNPGGADYGYTF
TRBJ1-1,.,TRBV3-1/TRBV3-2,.,TGTGCCAGCAGCCAAGTTTGGAACACTGAAGCTTTCTTT,CASSQVWNTEAFF
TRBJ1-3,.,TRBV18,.,TGTGCCAGCTCACCACCAGGGTCTGAAAACACCATATATTTT,CASSPPGSENTIYF
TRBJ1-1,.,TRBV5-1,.,TGCGCCAGCAGCCCGAGGGGGGAGACTGAAGCTTTCTTT,CASSPRGETEAFF
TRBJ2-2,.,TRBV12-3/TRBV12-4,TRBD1,TGTGCCAGCAGTTTCTCAGGGGGCTGGGAGCTGTTTTTT,CASSFSGGWELFF
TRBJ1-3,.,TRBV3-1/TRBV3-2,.,TGTGCCAGCAGCCAAGTTGGCTCTGGAAACACCATATATTTT,CASSQVGSGNTIYF
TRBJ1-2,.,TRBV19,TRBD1,TGTGCCAGTAGAATACCGGGACAGGGACATGGCTACACCTTC,CASRIPGQGHGYTF
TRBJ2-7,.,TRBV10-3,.,TGTGCCATCAGTGGGACAGCAGCACGAAACTCCTACGAGCAGTACTTC,CAISGTAARNSYEQYF
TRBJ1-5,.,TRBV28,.,TGTGCCAGCAGTTTAGGAGGCCCTGGGACTCCCCAGCATTTT,CASSLGGPGTPQHF
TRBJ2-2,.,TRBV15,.,TGTGCCACCAGCAGAGTTGGAGGGGAGAACACCGGGGAGCTGTTTTTT,CATSRVGGENTGELFF
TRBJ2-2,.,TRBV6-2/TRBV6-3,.,TGTGCCAGCAGTTATTTGAGTGGATCCGGGGAGCTGTTTTTT,CASSYLSGSGELFF
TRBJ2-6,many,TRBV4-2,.,TGTGCCAGCAGCCAAGACAGGGATGGGGCCAACGTCCTGACTTTC,CASSQDRDGANVLTF
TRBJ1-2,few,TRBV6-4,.,TGTGCCAGCAGTCAGGACAGCAACTATGGCTACACCTTC,CASSQDSNYGYTF